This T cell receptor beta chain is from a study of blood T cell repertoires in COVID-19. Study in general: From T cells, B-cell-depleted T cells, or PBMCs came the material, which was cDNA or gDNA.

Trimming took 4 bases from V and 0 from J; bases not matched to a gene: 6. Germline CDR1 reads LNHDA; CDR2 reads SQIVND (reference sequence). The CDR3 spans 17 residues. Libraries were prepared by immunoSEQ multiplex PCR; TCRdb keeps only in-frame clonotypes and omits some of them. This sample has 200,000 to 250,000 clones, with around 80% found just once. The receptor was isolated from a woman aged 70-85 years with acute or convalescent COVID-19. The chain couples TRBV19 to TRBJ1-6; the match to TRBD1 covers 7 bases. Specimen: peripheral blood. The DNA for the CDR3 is TGTGCCAGTAGTAGCCCGGGACAGAGCTCCTATAATTCACCCCTCCACTTT. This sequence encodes CASSSPGQSSYNSPLHF.